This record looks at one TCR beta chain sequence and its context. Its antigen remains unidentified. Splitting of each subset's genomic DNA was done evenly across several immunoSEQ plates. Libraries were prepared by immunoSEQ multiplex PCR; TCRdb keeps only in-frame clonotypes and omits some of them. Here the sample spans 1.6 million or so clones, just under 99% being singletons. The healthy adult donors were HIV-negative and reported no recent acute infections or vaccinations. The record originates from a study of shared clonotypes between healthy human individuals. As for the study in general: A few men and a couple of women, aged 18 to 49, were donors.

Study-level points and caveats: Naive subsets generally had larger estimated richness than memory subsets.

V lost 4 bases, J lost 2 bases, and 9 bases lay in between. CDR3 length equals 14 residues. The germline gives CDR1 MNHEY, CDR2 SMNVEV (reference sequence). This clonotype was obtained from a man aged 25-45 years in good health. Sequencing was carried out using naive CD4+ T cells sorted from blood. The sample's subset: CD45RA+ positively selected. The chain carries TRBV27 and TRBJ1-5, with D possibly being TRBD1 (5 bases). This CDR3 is CASSSSTGNQPQHF. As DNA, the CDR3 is TGTGCCAGCAGTTCCTCGACAGGCAATCAGCCCCAGCATTTT.